This T cell receptor beta chain comes out of a study of T-cell reconstitution after alpha-beta-depleted transplantation in children (dated by TCRdb to 2016 to 2017). About the study as a whole: Using TCR repertoire profiling, the study followed T-cell immune reconstitution in a quantitative way in children after TCRalphabeta/CD19-depleted allogeneic hematopoietic cell transplantation.

Receptor libraries were prepared by PCR. Sequencing took place on an Illumina HiSeq 2500. TCR libraries were prepared with molecular barcoding, using unique molecular identifiers to normalize TCRbeta repertoire quantification. The public sequencing data were trimmed at Q25 with fastp and processed into clonotypes with MiXCR by TCRdb, which kept only in-frame beta chains. Entries that share a CDR3 protein sequence are merged under the most common genes and DNA. A total of more than 85,000 distinct CDR3 sequences appear in this sample, about 9.3% of them only once. The ten top clones hold 6.5% to 9.5% of the sample. The CDR3 numbers 15 residues from cysteine through phenylalanine. The CDR3 DNA has 45 bases and is translated from base 1. V is shortened by 3 bases, J by 0 bases, and the region joining them spans 12 bases. The germline V gene encodes CDR1 MNHNS and CDR2 SASEGT. The sample holds a few counts of this clonotype. The clone's antigen remains unknown. There are no base qualities to consult, and no much larger clone falls within one base.

The chain uses TRBV6-1 and TRBJ2-7; the D gene is perhaps TRBD1, from 5 matching bases. This receptor was identified in a human donor who donated a stem cell graft to a child with acute lymphoblastic leukemia. Sequencing used PBMCs from the stem cell graft donor, obtained from the stem cell graft. The CDR3 loop reads CASSESPRASYEQYF. Here is the DNA: TGTGCCAGCAGTGAGTCTCCCAGGGCCTCCTACGAGCAGTACTTC.